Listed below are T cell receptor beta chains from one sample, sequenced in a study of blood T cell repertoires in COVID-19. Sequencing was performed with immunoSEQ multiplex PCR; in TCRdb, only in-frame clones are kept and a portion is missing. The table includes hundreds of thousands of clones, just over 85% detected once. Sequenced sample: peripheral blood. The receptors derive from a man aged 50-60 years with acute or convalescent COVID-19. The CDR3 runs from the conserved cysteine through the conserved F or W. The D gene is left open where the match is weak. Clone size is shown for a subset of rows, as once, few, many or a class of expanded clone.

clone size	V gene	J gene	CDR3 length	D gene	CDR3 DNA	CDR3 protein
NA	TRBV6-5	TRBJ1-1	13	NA	TGTGCCAGCAGGCCCGACAGGAACACTGAAGCTTTCTTT	CASRPDRNTEAFF
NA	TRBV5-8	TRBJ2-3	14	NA	TGTGCCAGCCCCCCGCTCCGGGGCACAGATACGCAGTATTTT	CASPPLRGTDTQYF
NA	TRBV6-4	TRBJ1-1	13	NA	TGTGCCAGCAGTGCTAACAGGGTCACTGAAGCTTTCTTT	CASSANRVTEAFF
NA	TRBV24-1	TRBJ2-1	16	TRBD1	TGTGCCACCAGTGATAAGACAGGGAGCTCCTACAATGAGCAGTTCTTC	CATSDKTGSSYNEQFF
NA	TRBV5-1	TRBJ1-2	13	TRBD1	TGCGCCAGCAGCTTGGGCCGGAACAGGGGCGTAGACTTC	CASSLGRNRGVDF
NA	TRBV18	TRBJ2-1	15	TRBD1	TGTGCCAGCTCACCTGACAGGGATAGTAGGAATGAGCAGTTCTTC	CASSPDRDSRNEQFF
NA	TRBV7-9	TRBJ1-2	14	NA	TGTGCCAGCAGCCCACAGGCTACCGTTTATGGCTACACCTTC	CASSPQATVYGYTF
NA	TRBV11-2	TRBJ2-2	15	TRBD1	TGTGCCAGCAGCGAGGACAGGCGACACACCGGGGAGCTGTTTTTT	CASSEDRRHTGELFF
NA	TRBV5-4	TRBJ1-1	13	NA	TGTGCCAGCAGCATCCCGGGGAACACTGAAGCTTTCTTT	CASSIPGNTEAFF
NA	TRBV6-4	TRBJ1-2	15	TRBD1	TGTGCCAGCAGTGACTCGGGCAGGGGGCCGTATGGCTACACCTTC	CASSDSGRGPYGYTF
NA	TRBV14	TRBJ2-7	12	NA	TGTGCCAGCAATGGGGGGTCCTACGAGCAGTACTTC	CASNGGSYEQYF
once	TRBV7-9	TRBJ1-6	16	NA	TGTGCCAGCAGCCCCCTTGGGGGCAGGGGTCGTTCACCCCTCCACTTT	CASSPLGGRGRSPLHF
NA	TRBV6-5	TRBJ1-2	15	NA	TGTGCCACCTCCAGGGAGGGGACCCTTAACTATGGCTACACCTTC	CATSREGTLNYGYTF
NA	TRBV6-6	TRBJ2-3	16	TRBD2	TGTGCCAGCAGCCAAAACGGGGGGACTAGCACAGATACGCAGTATTTT	CASSQNGGTSTDTQYF
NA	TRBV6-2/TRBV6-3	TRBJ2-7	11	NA	TGTGCCAGCAGCAGGGGTTACGAGCAGTACTTC	CASSRGYEQYF
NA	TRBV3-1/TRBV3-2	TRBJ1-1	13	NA	TGTGCCAGCAGCGGCGGGGGGAGGACTGAAGCTTTCTTT	CASSGGGRTEAFF
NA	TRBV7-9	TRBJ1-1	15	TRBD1	TGTGCCAGCAGGCGTGGACAGGGCATGAACACTGAAGCTTTCTTT	CASRRGQGMNTEAFF
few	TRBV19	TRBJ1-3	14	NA	TGTGCCAGTAGTATAGCCCAGACTGGAAACACCATATATTTT	CASSIAQTGNTIYF
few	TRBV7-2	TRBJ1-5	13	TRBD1	TGTGCCAGCAGCCCCGACAGGGCACAGCCCCAGCATTTT	CASSPDRAQPQHF
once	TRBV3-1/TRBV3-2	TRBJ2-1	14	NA	TGTGCCAGCAGCCAGACAATCCTAGCTCTAGAGCAGTTCTTC	CASSQTILALEQFF
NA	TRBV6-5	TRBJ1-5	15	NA	TGTGCCAGCAGGACACAGGGAAAGGGCAATCAGCCCCAGCATTTT	CASRTQGKGNQPQHF
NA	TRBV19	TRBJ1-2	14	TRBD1	TGTGCCAGTACCGCCGGACAGGGCATCTATGGCTACACCTTC	CASTAGQGIYGYTF
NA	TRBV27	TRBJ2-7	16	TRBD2	TGTGCCAGCAGTTTATTTAGCGGGGAGGTGCCCTACGAGCAGTACTTC	CASSLFSGEVPYEQYF
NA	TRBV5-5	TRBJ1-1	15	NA	TGTGCCAGCAGCTTGGTCGGGGGAACGAACACTGAAGCTTTCTTT	CASSLVGGTNTEAFF
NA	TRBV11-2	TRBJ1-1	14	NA	TGTGCCAGCAAAGGCGGACACCCGAACACTGAAGCTTTCTTT	CASKGGHPNTEAFF
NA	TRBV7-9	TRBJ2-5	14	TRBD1	TGTGCCAGCAGCCGGGACAGGGGAAGTGAGACCCAGTACTTC	CASSRDRGSETQYF
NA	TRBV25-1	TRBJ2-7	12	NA	TGTGCCAGCAGGTCGCAGGGTCACGAGCAGTACTTC	CASRSQGHEQYF
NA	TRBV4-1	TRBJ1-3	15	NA	TGCGCCAGCAGCCAAGATAGGGGCACTGGAAACACCATATATTTT	CASSQDRGTGNTIYF
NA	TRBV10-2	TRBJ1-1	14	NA	TGCGCCAGCGGAATAGGGGAGAGGGAGGATGAAGCTTTCTTT	CASGIGEREDEAFF
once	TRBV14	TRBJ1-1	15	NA	TGTGCCAGCAGCCTAAGGAAGACAGGTAAAACTGAAGCTTTCTTT	CASSLRKTGKTEAFF
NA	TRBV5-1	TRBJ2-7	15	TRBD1	TGCGCCAGCAGCCAACAGGGGACAGGCCCCTACGAGCAGTACTTC	CASSQQGTGPYEQYF
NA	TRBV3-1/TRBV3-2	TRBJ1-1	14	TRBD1	TGTGCCAGCAGCTGGACAGGGGAGCTGACTGAAGCTTTCTTT	CASSWTGELTEAFF